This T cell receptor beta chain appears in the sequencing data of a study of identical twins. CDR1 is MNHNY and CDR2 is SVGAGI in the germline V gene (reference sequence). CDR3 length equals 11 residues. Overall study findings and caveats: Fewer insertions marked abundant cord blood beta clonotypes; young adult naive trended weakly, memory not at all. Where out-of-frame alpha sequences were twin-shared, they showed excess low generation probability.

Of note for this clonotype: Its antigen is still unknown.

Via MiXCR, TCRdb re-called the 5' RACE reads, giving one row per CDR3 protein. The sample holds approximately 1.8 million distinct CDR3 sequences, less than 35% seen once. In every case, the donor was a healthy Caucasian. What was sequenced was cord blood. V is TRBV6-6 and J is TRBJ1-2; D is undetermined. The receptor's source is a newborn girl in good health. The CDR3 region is CSNSLAHGYTF. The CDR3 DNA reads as TGTTCCAACAGTTTGGCGCACGGCTACACCTTC.